This is a list of T cell receptor beta chains from one sample in a study of spatial heterogeneity in lung cancer. In TCRdb, the 5' RACE reads were re-called with MiXCR into one record per CDR3 protein. This sample has around 45,000 distinct CDR3 sequences; approximately 24% occur once, and the top ten carry less than 9%. This material consisted of PBMCs, taken at follow-up. The receptors originated from a female donor with early-stage non-small cell lung cancer. The CDR3 runs from the conserved cysteine through the conserved F or W. D genes are given only for firm matches. Not all rows give a size; the values are once, few, many and, for expanded clones, a class.

j_gene | len | v_gene | d_gene | abundance | CDR3aa | CDR3nt
TRBJ2-5 | 13 | TRBV10-3 | . | . | CAISEGIPGTQYF | TGTGCCATCAGTGAGGGTATTCCGGGGACCCAGTACTTC
TRBJ1-1 | 14 | TRBV9 | . | few | CASSADSFNTEAFF | TGTGCCAGCAGCGCGGACAGTTTTAACACTGAAGCTTTCTTT
TRBJ2-1 | 13 | TRBV2 | . | . | CASTPGVQNEQFF | TGTGCCAGCACCCCGGGGGTTCAGAATGAGCAGTTCTTC
TRBJ2-3 | 13 | TRBV3-1 | . | many | CASSQEFQDTQYF | TGTGCCAGCAGCCAAGAGTTCCAAGATACGCAGTATTTT
TRBJ2-5 | 12 | TRBV7-3 | TRBD2 | few | CASSLGRATQYF | TGTGCCAGCAGCTTAGGGAGGGCGACCCAGTACTTC
TRBJ1-6 | 15 | TRBV6-6 | . | . | CASSYASSGNSPLHF | TGTGCCAGCAGTTACGCGTCCTCGGGGAATTCACCCCTCCACTTT
TRBJ2-5 | 14 | TRBV4-1 | . | many | CASSQVLVLETQYF | TGCGCCAGCAGCCAAGTTCTAGTCCTGGAGACCCAGTACTTC
TRBJ2-1 | 16 | TRBV9 | TRBD2 | . | CASSVSGASGDNEQFF | TGTGCCAGCAGCGTATCTGGGGCTAGCGGGGACAATGAGCAGTTCTTC
TRBJ1-1 | 16 | TRBV4-1 | . | many | CASSQDRTEGNTEAFF | TGCGCCAGCAGCCAAGATCGGACAGAGGGGAACACTGAAGCTTTCTTT
TRBJ1-1 | 14 | TRBV19 | . | . | CASMFRGMNTEAFF | TGTGCCAGTATGTTCCGAGGTATGAACACTGAAGCTTTCTTT
TRBJ2-7 | 13 | TRBV5-4 | . | . | CASSTGSTYEQYF | TGTGCCAGCAGCACGGGCTCCACTTACGAGCAGTACTTC
TRBJ2-7 | 16 | TRBV6-6 | . | . | CASRPYSGEKSYEQYF | TGTGCCAGCAGACCCTACTCGGGGGAGAAGAGCTACGAGCAGTACTTC
TRBJ2-5 | 13 | TRBV4-2 | . | . | CASSHPGEETQYF | TGTGCCAGCAGCCACCCAGGGGAGGAGACCCAGTACTTC
TRBJ2-5 | 13 | TRBV12-3/TRBV12-4 | . | . | CANSATPQETQYF | TGTGCCAACAGTGCAACTCCTCAAGAGACCCAGTACTTC
TRBJ1-2 | 13 | TRBV7-8 | . | many | CASSLSQGRSYTF | TGTGCCAGCAGCTTGAGTCAGGGGAGAAGCTACACCTTC
TRBJ2-5 | 12 | TRBV29-1 | TRBD2 | . | CSVGEGAETQYF | TGCAGCGTTGGGGAGGGAGCAGAGACCCAGTACTTC
TRBJ1-5 | 16 | TRBV28 | . | few | CASSSPRRDSNQPQHF | TGTGCCAGCAGTTCGCCGCGACGGGATAGCAATCAGCCCCAGCATTTT
TRBJ1-1 | 13 | TRBV7-9 | . | . | CASSFTESTEAFF | TGTGCCAGCAGCTTCACGGAATCCACTGAAGCTTTCTTT
TRBJ2-1 | 13 | TRBV5-1 | . | . | CASSLTSSYEQFF | TGCGCCAGCAGTCTGACTAGTAGCTATGAGCAGTTCTTC
TRBJ2-7 | 17 | TRBV7-7 | . | many | CASSPQGGGLGTGEQYF | TGTGCTAGCAGCCCGCAGGGAGGGGGCCTTGGCACCGGCGAGCAGTACTTC
TRBJ2-3 | 12 | TRBV10-1 | . | . | CASSPTGDTQYF | TGCGCCAGCAGTCCGACGGGAGATACGCAGTATTTT
TRBJ1-6 | 14 | TRBV7-9 | . | many | CASSLGGERSPLHF | TGTGCCAGCAGCTTAGGGGGAGAACGTTCACCCCTCCACTTT
TRBJ1-3 | 13 | TRBV7-2 | . | once | CASSLARDNTIYF | TGTGCCAGCAGCTTAGCGCGGGATAACACCATATATTTT
TRBJ1-2 | 14 | TRBV29-1 | TRBD1 | few | CSVDTGEGDYGYTF | TGCAGCGTTGATACAGGGGAGGGGGACTATGGCTACACCTTC
TRBJ2-1 | 13 | TRBV24-1 | TRBD2 | many | CATSDLGGRTRFF | TGTGCCACCAGTGATTTGGGCGGGAGAACTCGGTTCTTC
TRBJ1-2 | 13 | TRBV5-1 | . | many | CASSLAGLSGYTF | TGCGCCAGCAGCTTGGCTGGGTTATCTGGCTACACCTTC
TRBJ1-6 | 13 | TRBV6-1 | . | few | CASEERRNSPLHF | TGTGCCAGCGAGGAACGGCGAAATTCACCCCTCCACTTT
TRBJ2-5 | 16 | TRBV19 | TRBD2 | . | CASSQRLAARQETQYF | TGTGCCAGTAGTCAACGACTAGCGGCACGCCAAGAGACCCAGTACTTC
TRBJ2-1 | 15 | TRBV20-1 | . | . | CSASPHRGSYNEQFF | TGCAGTGCTAGCCCCCATAGGGGGAGCTACAATGAGCAGTTCTTC
TRBJ1-1 | 14 | TRBV11-2 | . | . | CASSSLAGAVEAFF | TGTGCCAGCAGCTCCCTCGCGGGAGCTGTTGAAGCTTTCTTT
TRBJ1-1 | 15 | TRBV7-9 | TRBD1 | few | CASSISQGINTEAFF | TGTGCCAGCAGCATCTCACAGGGGATCAACACTGAAGCTTTCTTT
TRBJ2-1 | 15 | TRBV11-1 | TRBD2 | . | CASSPLAGSHGEQFF | TGTGCCAGCAGCCCTCTAGCGGGGTCGCACGGTGAGCAGTTCTTC
TRBJ1-5 | 15 | TRBV5-1 | . | many | CASSTDGHSNQPQHF | TGCGCCAGCAGCACGGACGGCCATAGCAATCAGCCCCAGCATTTT
TRBJ2-3 | 13 | TRBV5-1 | . | medium-sized | CASSSSPTDTQYF | TGCGCCAGCAGCTCGAGTCCCACAGATACGCAGTATTTT